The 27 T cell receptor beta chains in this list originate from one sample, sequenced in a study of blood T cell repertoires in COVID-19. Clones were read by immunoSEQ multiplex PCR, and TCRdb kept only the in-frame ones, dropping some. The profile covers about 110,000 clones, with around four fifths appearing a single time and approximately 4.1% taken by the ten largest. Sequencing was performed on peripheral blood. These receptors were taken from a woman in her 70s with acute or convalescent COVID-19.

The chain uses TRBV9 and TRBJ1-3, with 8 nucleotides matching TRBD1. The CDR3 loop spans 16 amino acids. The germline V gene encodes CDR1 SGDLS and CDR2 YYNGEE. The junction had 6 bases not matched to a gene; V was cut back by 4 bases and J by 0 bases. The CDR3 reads CASSIQGANSGNTIYF. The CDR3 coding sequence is TGTGCCAGCAGCATTCAGGGGGCGAACTCTGGAAACACCATATATTTT.

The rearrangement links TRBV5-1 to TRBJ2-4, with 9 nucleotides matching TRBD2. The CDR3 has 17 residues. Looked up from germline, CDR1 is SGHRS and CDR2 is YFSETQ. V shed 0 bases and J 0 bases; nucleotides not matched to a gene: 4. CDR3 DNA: TGCGCCAGCAGCTTGGCTAGCGGGAACGTAGCCAAAAACATTCAGTACTTC. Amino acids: CASSLASGNVAKNIQYF. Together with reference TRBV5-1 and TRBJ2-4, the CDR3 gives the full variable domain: KAGVTQTPRYLIKTRGQQVTLSCSPISGHRSVSWYQQTPGQGLQFLFEYFSETQRNKGNFPGRFSGRQFSNSRSEMNVSTLELGDSALYLCASSLASGNVAKNIQYFGAGTRLSVL.

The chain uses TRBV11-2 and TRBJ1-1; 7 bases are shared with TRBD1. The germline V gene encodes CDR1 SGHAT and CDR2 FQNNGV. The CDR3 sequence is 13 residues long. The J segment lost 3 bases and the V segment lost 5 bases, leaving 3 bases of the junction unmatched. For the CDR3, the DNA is TGTGCCAGCAGCCGAACAGGGGACACTGAAGCTTTCTTT. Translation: CASSRTGDTEAFF.

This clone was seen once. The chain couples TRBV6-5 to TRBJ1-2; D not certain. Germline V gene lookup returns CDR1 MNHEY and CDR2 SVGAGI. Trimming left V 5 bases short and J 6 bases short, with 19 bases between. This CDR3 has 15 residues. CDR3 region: CASSLVWESGHGYTF. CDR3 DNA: TGTGCCAGCAGTCTAGTATGGGAGAGCGGTCATGGCTACACCTTC.

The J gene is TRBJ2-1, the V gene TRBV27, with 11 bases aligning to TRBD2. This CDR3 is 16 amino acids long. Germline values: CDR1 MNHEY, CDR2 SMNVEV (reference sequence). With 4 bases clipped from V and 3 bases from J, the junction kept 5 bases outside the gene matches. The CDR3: CASSSGLAGLYNEQFF. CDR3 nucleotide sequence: TGTGCCAGCAGTTCCGGACTAGCGGGTCTCTACAATGAGCAGTTCTTC.

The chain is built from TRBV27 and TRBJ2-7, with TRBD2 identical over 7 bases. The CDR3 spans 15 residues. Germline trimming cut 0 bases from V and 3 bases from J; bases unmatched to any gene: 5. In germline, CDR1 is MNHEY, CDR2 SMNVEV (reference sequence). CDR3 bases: TGTGCCAGCAGTTTATCGCCTAGCGGAGGCTACGAGCAGTACTTC. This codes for CASSLSPSGGYEQYF.

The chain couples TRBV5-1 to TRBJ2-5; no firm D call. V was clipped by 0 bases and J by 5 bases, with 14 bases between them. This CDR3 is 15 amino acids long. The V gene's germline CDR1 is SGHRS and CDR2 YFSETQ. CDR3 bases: TGCGCCAGCAGCTTGGGACGGCGGCGGTGGGAGACCCAGTACTTC. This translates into CASSLGRRRWETQYF.

Here the CDR3 reads CASSLWSGVSGNTIYF. The CDR3 DNA reads TGTGCCAGCAGTTTATGGAGCGGAGTCTCTGGAAACACCATATATTTT. The chain is built from TRBV28 and TRBJ1-3; D is undetermined. The germline V gene has CDR1 MDHEN and CDR2 SYDVKM. The CDR3 has 16 residues. Between the trimmed V and J ends, which lost 0 bases and 0 bases, there was a span of 9 bases.

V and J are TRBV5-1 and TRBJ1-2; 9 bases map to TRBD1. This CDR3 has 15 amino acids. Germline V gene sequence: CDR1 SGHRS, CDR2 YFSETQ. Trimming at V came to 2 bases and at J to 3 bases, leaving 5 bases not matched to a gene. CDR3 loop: CASSFFTGGDYGYTF. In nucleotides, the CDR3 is TGCGCCAGCAGCTTTTTTACAGGGGGCGACTATGGCTACACCTTC.

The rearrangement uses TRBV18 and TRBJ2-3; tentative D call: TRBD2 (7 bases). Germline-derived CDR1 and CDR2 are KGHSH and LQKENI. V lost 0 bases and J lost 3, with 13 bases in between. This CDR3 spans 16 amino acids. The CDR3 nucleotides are TGTGCCAGCTCACCACCGGGGAGGGGGAGGACAGATACGCAGTATTTT. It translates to CASSPPGRGRTDTQYF.

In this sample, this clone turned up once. In DNA form, the CDR3 reads TGCGCCAGCAGCTTGGAGCTAGCGGGGCCCACAGATACGCAGTATTTT. Translating it yields CASSLELAGPTDTQYF. The rearrangement links TRBV5-1 to TRBJ2-3, with 9 bases identical to TRBD2. The CDR3 contains 16 residues. J gave up 2 bases and V 0 bases, and 4 bases lay outside the gene matches. Germline-derived CDR1 and CDR2 are SGHRS and YFSETQ.

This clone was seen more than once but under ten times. The CDR3 reads CASSPNRGTGGSGAKNIQYF. CDR3 DNA sequence: TGTGCCAGCAGTCCGAACCGAGGGACAGGGGGCAGTGGGGCCAAAAACATTCAGTACTTC. The chain recombines TRBV6-6 with TRBJ2-4, with 12 bases that match TRBD1. CDR3 length: 20 residues. Unmatched junction bases numbered 15, after V lost 5 bases and J lost 1 base. The V gene's germline CDR1 is MNHNY and CDR2 SVGAGI (reference sequence).

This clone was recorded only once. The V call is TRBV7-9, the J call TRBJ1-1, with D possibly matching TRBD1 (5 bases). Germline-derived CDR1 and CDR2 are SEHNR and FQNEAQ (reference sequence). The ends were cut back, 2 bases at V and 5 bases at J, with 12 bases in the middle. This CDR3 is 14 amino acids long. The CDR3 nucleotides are TGTGCCAGCAGCTTATCAGGGAAGAGGACTGAAGCTTTCTTT. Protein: CASSLSGKRTEAFF. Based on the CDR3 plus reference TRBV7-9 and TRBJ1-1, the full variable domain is DTGVSQNPRHKITKRGQNVTFRCDPISEHNRLYWYRQTLGQGPEFLTYFQNEAQLEKSRLLSDRFSAERPKGSFSTLEIQRTEQGDSAMYLCASSLSGKRTEAFFGQGTRLTVV.

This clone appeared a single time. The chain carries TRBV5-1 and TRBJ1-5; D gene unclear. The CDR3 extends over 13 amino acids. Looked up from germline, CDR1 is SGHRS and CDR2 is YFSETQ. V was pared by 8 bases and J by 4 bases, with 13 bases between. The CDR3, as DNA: TGCGCCAGTCGTCTCGAGGGTAATCAGCCCCAGCATTTT. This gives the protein CASRLEGNQPQHF.

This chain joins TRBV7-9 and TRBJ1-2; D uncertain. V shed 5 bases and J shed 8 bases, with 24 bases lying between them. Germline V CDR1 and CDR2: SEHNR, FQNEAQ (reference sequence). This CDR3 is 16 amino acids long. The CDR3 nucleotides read TGTGCCAGCAGCATAAGAGGGCTAACAAGAGCGTACGGCTACACCTTC. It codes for CASSIRGLTRAYGYTF.

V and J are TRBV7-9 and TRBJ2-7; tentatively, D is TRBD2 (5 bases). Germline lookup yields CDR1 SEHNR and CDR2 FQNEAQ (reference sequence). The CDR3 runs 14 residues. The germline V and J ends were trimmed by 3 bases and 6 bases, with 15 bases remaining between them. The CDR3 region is CASSFGLVLGEQYF. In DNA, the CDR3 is TGTGCCAGCAGCTTTGGACTGGTACTCGGCGAGCAGTACTTC.

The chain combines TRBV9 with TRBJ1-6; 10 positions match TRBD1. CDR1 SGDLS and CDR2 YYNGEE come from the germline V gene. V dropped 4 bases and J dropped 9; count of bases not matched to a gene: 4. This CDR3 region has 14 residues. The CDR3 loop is CASSPGTGVSPLHF. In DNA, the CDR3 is TGTGCCAGCAGCCCCGGGACAGGGGTTTCACCCCTCCACTTT.

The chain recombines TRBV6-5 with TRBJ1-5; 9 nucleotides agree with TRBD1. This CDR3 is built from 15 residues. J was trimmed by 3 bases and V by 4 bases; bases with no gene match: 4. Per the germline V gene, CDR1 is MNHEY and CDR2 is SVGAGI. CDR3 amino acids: CASSLTGGDNQPQHF. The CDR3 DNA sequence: TGTGCCAGCAGTTTGACAGGGGGAGACAATCAGCCCCAGCATTTT.

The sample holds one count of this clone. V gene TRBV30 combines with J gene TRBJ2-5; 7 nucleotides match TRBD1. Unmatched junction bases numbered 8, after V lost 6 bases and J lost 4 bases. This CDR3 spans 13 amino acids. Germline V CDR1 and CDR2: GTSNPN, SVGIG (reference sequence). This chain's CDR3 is CACRTGVAETQYF. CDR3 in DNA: TGTGCCTGCAGGACAGGAGTAGCAGAGACCCAGTACTTC. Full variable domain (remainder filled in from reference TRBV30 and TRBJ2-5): SQTIHQWPATLVQPVGSPLSLECTVEGTSNPNLYWYRQAAGRGLQLLFYSVGIGQISSEVPQNLSASRPQDRQFILSSKKLLLSDSGFYLCACRTGVAETQYFGPGTRLLVL.

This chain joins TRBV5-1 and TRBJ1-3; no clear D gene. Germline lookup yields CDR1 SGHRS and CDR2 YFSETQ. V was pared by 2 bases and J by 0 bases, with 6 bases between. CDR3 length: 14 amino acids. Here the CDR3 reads CASSLMSSGNTIYF. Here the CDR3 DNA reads TGCGCCAGCAGCTTAATGAGCTCTGGAAACACCATATATTTT. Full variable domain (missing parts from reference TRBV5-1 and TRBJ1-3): KAGVTQTPRYLIKTRGQQVTLSCSPISGHRSVSWYQQTPGQGLQFLFEYFSETQRNKGNFPGRFSGRQFSNSRSEMNVSTLELGDSALYLCASSLMSSGNTIYFGEGSWLTVV.

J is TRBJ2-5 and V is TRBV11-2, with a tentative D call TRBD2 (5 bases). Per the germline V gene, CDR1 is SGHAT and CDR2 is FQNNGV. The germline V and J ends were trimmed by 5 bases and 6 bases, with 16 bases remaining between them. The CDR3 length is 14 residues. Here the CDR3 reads CASSTVGGWQTQYF. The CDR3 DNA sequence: TGTGCCAGCAGCACCGTTGGAGGCTGGCAGACCCAGTACTTC.

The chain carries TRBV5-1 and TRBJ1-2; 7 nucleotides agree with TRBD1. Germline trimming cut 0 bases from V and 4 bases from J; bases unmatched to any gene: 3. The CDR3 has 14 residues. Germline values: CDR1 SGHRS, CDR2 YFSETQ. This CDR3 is CASSLEGGLYGYTF. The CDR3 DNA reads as TGCGCCAGCAGCTTGGAAGGGGGCCTCTATGGCTACACCTTC.

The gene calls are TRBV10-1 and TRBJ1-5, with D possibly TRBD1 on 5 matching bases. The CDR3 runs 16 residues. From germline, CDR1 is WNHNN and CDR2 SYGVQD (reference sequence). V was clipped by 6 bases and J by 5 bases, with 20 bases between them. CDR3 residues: CASSPWGQGNDQPQHF. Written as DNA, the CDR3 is TGCGCCAGCAGCCCCTGGGGCCAGGGTAATGATCAGCCCCAGCATTTT.

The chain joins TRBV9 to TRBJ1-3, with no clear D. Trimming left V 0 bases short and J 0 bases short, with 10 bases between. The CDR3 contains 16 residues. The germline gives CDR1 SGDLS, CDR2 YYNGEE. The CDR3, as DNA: TGTGCCAGCAGCGTAGAAATCACAAGCTCTGGAAACACCATATATTTT. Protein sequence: CASSVEITSSGNTIYF.

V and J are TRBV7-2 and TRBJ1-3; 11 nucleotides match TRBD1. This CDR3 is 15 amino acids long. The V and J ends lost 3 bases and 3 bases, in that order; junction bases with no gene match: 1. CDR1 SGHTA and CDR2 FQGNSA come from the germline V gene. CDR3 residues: CASSLDRGRGNTIYF. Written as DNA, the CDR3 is TGTGCCAGCAGCTTGGACAGGGGGCGTGGAAACACCATATATTTT.

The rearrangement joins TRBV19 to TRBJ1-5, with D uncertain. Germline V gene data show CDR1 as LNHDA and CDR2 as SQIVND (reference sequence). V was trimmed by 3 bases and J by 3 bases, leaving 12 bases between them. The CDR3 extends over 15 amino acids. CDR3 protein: CASSMWADVNQPQHF. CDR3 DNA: TGTGCCAGTAGTATGTGGGCCGACGTCAATCAGCCCCAGCATTTT.

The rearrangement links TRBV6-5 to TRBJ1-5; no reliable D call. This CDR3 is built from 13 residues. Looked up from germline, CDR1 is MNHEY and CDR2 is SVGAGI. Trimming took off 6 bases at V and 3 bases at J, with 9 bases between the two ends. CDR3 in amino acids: CASRRTYNQPQHF. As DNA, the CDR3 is TGTGCCAGCAGGCGGACTTACAATCAGCCCCAGCATTTT.